The text below deals with one T cell receptor (beta chain). CDR3 length: 14 amino acids. Germline V lookup: CDR1 LGHDT, CDR2 YNNKEL (reference sequence). The junction had 5 bases not matched to a gene; V was cut back by 4 bases and J by 7 bases. This table comes from immunoSEQ multiplex PCR, and its TCRdb copy is limited to in-frame clones, with some not included. This sample yields some 380,000 clones, of which around 87% are seen a single time; 1.3% belongs to the top ten. This sample stems from a study of blood T cell repertoires in COVID-19. V usage is TRBV3-1 (or the pseudogene TRBV3-2) and J usage is TRBJ2-1; 9 nucleotides match TRBD2. Specimen: PBMCs or T cells enriched from blood (not recorded which). The clonotype was recovered from a man between 25 and 39 years old who had recovered from COVID-19. For the CDR3, the DNA is TGTGCCAGCAGCCCGCGGGGGGGCCGAAATGAGCAGTTCTTC. It encodes CASSPRGGRNEQFF.